This TCR beta chain is drawn from a study of shared clonotypes between healthy human individuals. With V trimmed by 4 bases and J by 4 bases, 15 bases remained unmatched. Germline V gene data show CDR1 as SEHNR and CDR2 as FQNEAQ (reference sequence). The CDR3 extends over 18 amino acids. Donors were healthy HIV-negative adults without recent acute infections or vaccinations. TCRdb's copy holds only in-frame clones and misses some; the assay was immunoSEQ multiplex PCR. The sample carries 470,000 or so clones, over 70% recorded once. Sequencing input: PBMCs. This clonotype originated in a woman aged 40 to 50 in good health. Some clones in this sample may be carry-over from other donors' samples. The V and J genes are TRBV7-9 and TRBJ1-2; 10 nucleotides line up with TRBD1. The CDR3 DNA is TGTGCCAGCAGCTCCGATTTCGGGACAGGGGCCACCACCTATGGCTACACCTTC. Translating gives CASSSDFGTGATTYGYTF. The full variable domain, in which reference TRBV7-9 and TRBJ1-2 provide the parts outside the CDR3, is DTGVSQNPRHKITKRGQNVTFRCDPISEHNRLYWYRQTLGQGPEFLTYFQNEAQLEKSRLLSDRFSAERPKGSFSTLEIQRTEQGDSAMYLCASSSDFGTGATTYGYTFGSGTRLTVV.